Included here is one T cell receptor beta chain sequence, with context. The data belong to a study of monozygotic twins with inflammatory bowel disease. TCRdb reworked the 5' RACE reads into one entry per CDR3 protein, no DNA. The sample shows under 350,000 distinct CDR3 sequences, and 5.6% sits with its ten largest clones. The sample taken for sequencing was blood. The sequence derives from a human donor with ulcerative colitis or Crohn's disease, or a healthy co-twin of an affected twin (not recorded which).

The CDR3 loop is CASSSRGPSGNTIYF. The gene calls are TRBV7-2 and TRBJ1-3; TCRdb calls TRBD1, which cannot be checked without DNA. CDR1 is SGHTA and CDR2 is FQGNSA in the germline V gene. The CDR3 length is 15 residues. Filled out from reference TRBV7-2 and TRBJ1-3, the complete variable domain reads GAGVSQSPSNKVTEKGKDVELRCDPISGHTALYWYRQSLGQGLEFLIYFQGNSAPDKSGLPSDRFSAERTGGSVSTLTIQRTQQEDSAVYLCASSSRGPSGNTIYFGEGSWLTVV.